This entry describes one T cell receptor beta chain. No cognate antigen has been identified for it. No much larger clone exists at a distance of one base, and base qualities are not known. The data originate from a study of shared clonotypes between healthy human individuals (dated by TCRdb to about 2020). General notes on the study: The cohort comprised two women and a few men aged 18 to 49 years. Per donor, three plates each were used for CD4 naive and CD4 memory, two for CD8 naive, and one for CD8 memory. To estimate repertoire size and how much clonotype sharing occurs between individuals, the study deeply sequenced the blood TCR repertoires of about five healthy adults. Different laboratories and diverse techniques were used to prepare libraries and sequence TCR repertoires, to increase sequencing depth and limit assay-specific biases. Between about 0.8 and 9 billion PBMCs per donor were obtained by leukapheresis. General findings and caveats noted by the study authors: Estimated clonotype richness was generally larger for naive than for memory subsets. Across a few donors, roughly 5% of naive CD4, approximately 4% of naive CD8, about 2.3% of memory CD4, and approximately 0.42% of memory CD8 clonotypes were shared. Pairwise subsampling indicated that sequencing depth was expected to affect the degree of clonotype sharing among donors. Incomplete sequencing was indicated by rarefaction of sorted-subset datasets, despite the large sequencing depth. Sampling was restricted to blood, and TCR repertoires in tissues likely differ from the TCR repertoires found in blood. The genetic and exposure-history diversity represented was limited by the small number of donors. Clonotypes shared by all four sorted-subset donors showed higher generation probabilities than non-shared clonotypes.

TCR CDR3 regions were amplified from genomic DNA by multiplex PCR using the deep immunoSEQ assay. For each cell subset, the extracted genomic DNA was distributed evenly across all wells of several immunoSEQ 96-well plates, and each plate served as one replicate. For sorted subsets, 200 to 250 ng genomic DNA, equal to some 30,000 T cell genomes, was loaded into each replicate PCR. The purified libraries were quantified using a Qubit 3.0 fluorometer, sized with a Bioanalyzer 2100, and then quantified again using the KAPA Library Quantification kit. Each immunoSEQ 96-well plate was sequenced on its own single-read 150-cycle Illumina NextSeq 550 flow cell. Under the source paper's analysis protocol: Because the immunoSEQ output held only junctional sequences and lacked quality scores, the filtering could not match the filtering applied to full-length reads. To assign V/J genes and CDR3, sequences were annotated using PyIR, a Python wrapper for IgBLAST v1.9, with IMGT germline references. Reads were filtered out if the reads had weak V/J assignments (E-value above 1e-6), no CDR3, stop codons, out-of-frame junctions, or ambiguous translated residues. A V3J clonotype was defined by an identical inferred V gene, J gene, and CDR3 amino acid sequence. Percentage overlap between repertoires was computed as shared unique clonotypes divided by the size of the smaller repertoire. RTK rarefaction, the Chao1 estimator, and Recon v2.1 estimates of unobserved clonotypes were used to assess repertoire richness. For all TCRbeta clonotypes obtained by the gDNA method from a few donors, generation probabilities were computed with OLGA. What TCRdb holds here is the immuneACCESS table cut down to in-frame rearrangements. Part of the clones is not present; checked against another copy, under half of the missing clones reflect an unresolved V gene, and the others are unexplained. That table furnishes V, J and clone size, whereas the DNA furnished D and trimming. Recorded for this sample are some 2 million clones; just under 95% of them occurred a single time. Around 1.2% of the sample belongs to the ten largest clones.

CD8 naive samples were obtained by positive selection for CCR7 among CD45RO-negative cells, yielding a CD45RA+CCR7+ population from which TemRA cells were excluded. Donors were healthy HIV-negative adults with no recently reported acute infections or vaccinations. Every donor was a Caucasian adult residing in Nashville, Tennessee, USA. Blood was collected by leukapheresis, and PBMCs were isolated by Ficoll-Histopaque density gradient centrifugation and then cryopreserved in liquid nitrogen vapor phase. Purity and quantity of every magnetically sorted T cell population were checked by analytical flow cytometry. Each sorted fraction had its genomic DNA isolated and then quantified by UV absorbance on a Nanodrop 2000c. The CDR3 covers 16 residues, taking in both the cysteine and the phenylalanine. Kept here is only the CDR3 DNA, which spans 48 bases and is read in frame from base 1. The CDR1 and CDR2 encoded by the germline V gene are SGHAT and FQNNGV. The V and J ends are trimmed by 5 bases and 1 base, leaving 15 bases between them.

This clonotype was obtained from a man aged 18 to 29 in good health. Material for sequencing was naive CD8+ T cells sorted from blood. The sample's cell subset or site label, decoded: CD45RA+CCR7+. The rearrangement joined TRBV11-2 to TRBJ1-5; a confident D gene designation cannot be given. The CDR3 region: CASSPNAYRSNQPQHF. The nucleotide sequence is given as TGTGCCAGCAGCCCTAATGCCTACAGAAGCAATCAGCCCCAGCATTTT.